The T cell receptor beta chain under discussion was sequenced for a study of T cell repertoires in cytomegalovirus infection. This CDR3 is 15 amino acids long. Deletions cut 2 bases from V and 1 base from J, with 11 bases between. CDR1 and CDR2 (germline): SGHVS, FNYEAQ. Findings and limits, study-wide: Public TCR beta family frequency separated CMV-and-HLA carriers, including in an independent cohort.

This clonotype was detected once. Its target is not known. This may arise from a read error, as a much more abundant clone is one base away. In this CDR3 the conserved last residue, phenylalanine or tryptophan, is missing, so a read error is likely. TCRdb ran MiXCR on the reads and lists one entry per CDR3 protein. The sample holds 700,000 to 900,000 distinct CDR3 sequences, 25% to 30% seen once. This TCR came from a human donor in good health (CMV status not recorded). Some clones in this sample may be carry-over from other donors' samples. V is TRBV7-6 and J is TRBJ2-5; possible D gene TRBD2, 6 bases. Specimen: cultured CD8+ T cells from PBMCs, collected from culture after CMV antigen stimulation. The CDR3 spells CASSLLAKSQETQYV. The CDR3 DNA is TGTGCCAGCAGCTTACTAGCGAAGTCCCAAGAGACCCAGTACGTC.